This section outlines one T cell receptor (beta chain) sequence together with its context. Other DNA sequences of this sample code for an identical CDR3. Isolated RNA was reverse transcribed in full, so expressed TCRB transcripts were sequenced. Clones were sequenced by immunoSEQ multiplex PCR, and TCRdb holds only the in-frame ones, with some missing. The profile shows 250,000 to 400,000 clones, around 15% of them singletons. These data originate in a study of beta chain features in type 1 diabetes. The sequencing sample was made of central memory CD4+ T cells from blood. The source of this sequence is a man aged 30 to 39 in good health.

CDR3 in DNA: TGCGCCAGCAGCCAAGGACAGAGCAATTCACCCCTCCACTTT. Encoded protein: CASSQGQSNSPLHF. The chain is built from TRBV4-3 and TRBJ1-6; D is perhaps TRBD1 (5 bases). The V end lost 1 base, the J end lost 7 bases, and 8 bases lay between the germline ends. The CDR3 covers 14 residues. The germline V gene has CDR1 LGHNA and CDR2 YSLEER.